This entry lists 6 T cell receptor delta chains sequenced from one sample in a study of gamma-delta T cells after stem cell transplantation. TCRdb called clones from the RT-PCR reads again using CATT. The sample holds about 2,600 delta-chain clones; under 25% are singletons and the top ten take 20% to 25%. The sequencing sample was made of gamma-delta T cells. Receptors were obtained from a human donor. It is not recorded whose cells these are; they may come from a transplant donor.

This clone is classed as medium-sized (0.01 to 0.1%). Other DNA sequences in this sample translate to the same CDR3. V gene TRDV2 combines with J gene TRDJ1, with 12 positions matching TRDD3. The CDR3 totals 21 residues. The germline V gene has CDR1 GEAIGNYY and CDR2 EKD. The J segment lost 0 bases and the V segment lost 1 base, leaving 17 bases of the junction unmatched. The CDR3 DNA reads TGTGCCTGTGACACTGTGCCGCTGGGGGATACGGGCTCCTTGTACACCGATAAACTCATCTTT. This gives the protein CACDTVPLGDTGSLYTDKLIF.

Remarks on this clone: This likely reflects a read error, since a far larger clone is one base away. This specimen includes other DNA sequences encoding the same CDR3. The chain is built from TRDV2 and TRDJ1; 13 bases agree with TRDD3. V lost 1 base, J lost 0 bases, and 13 bases stayed unmatched. Germline CDR1 is GEAIGNYY and CDR2 is EKD. The CDR3 length is 20 residues. As DNA, the CDR3 is TGTGCCTGTGACACGGTCTCTACTGGGGGATACGCAGTTAACACCGATAAACTCATCTTT. Its translation is CACDTVSTGGYAVNTDKLIF.

The rearrangement joins TRDV2 to TRDJ2; 8 positions match TRDD3. This CDR3 is built from 19 residues. Trimming took 1 base from V and 0 from J; bases not matched to a gene: 12. Germline V gives CDR1 GEAIGNYY, CDR2 EKD. The CDR3 sequence is CACDTLTGGEPTLTAQLFF. The DNA for the CDR3 is TGTGCCTGTGACACGCTTACTGGGGGGGAACCAACTTTGACAGCACAACTCTTCTTT.

This clone is judged medium-sized. V is TRDV2 and J is TRDJ1; 8 nucleotides match TRDD3. Trimming took 4 bases from V and 0 from J; bases not matched to a gene: 18. This CDR3 has 19 residues. Looked up from germline, CDR1 is GEAIGNYY and CDR2 is EKD. Here the CDR3 reads CACDIVTGGQNEYTDKLIF. CDR3 nucleotides: TGTGCCTGTGATATTGTTACTGGGGGCCAAAATGAATACACCGATAAACTCATCTTT.

This clone is labeled as medium-sized. The V gene is TRDV2, the J gene TRDJ1; 13 bases map to TRDD3. This CDR3 has 23 amino acids. With 0 bases clipped from V and 4 bases from J, the junction kept 25 bases outside the gene matches. CDR1 and CDR2 (germline): GEAIGNYY, EKD. In DNA form, the CDR3 reads TGTGCCTGTGACACCGTCAAGGGAGACCGCCTGGGACTGGGGGATACGCAATTCGATAAACTCATCTTT. This encodes CACDTVKGDRLGLGDTQFDKLIF.

As to this clone: A far larger clone is one nucleotide away, so this likely arose from a read error. The rearrangement uses TRDV2 and TRDJ1; 11 bases fit TRDD3. Germline V gene lookup returns CDR1 GEAIGNYY and CDR2 EKD. Unmatched junction bases numbered 14, after V lost 0 bases and J lost 9 bases. The CDR3 totals 17 residues. CDR3 residues: CACDTIEAGGYRDELIF. In DNA form, the CDR3 reads TGTGCCTGTGACACCATCGAGGCTGGGGGATACCGTGATGAACTCATCTTT.